This T cell receptor beta chain derives from a study of preoperative IRX-2 immunotherapy in early breast cancer (dated by TCRdb to the late 2010s). Library method: the immunoSEQ multiplex PCR assay. This is the immuneACCESS table as TCRdb keeps it, with only in-frame sequences that have V and J called. A part of the clones is gone; compared with another copy, unresolved V genes explain less than half, and the rest is unexplained. In all, the sample holds roughly 30,000 clones, and approximately 80% of those were seen once. Around 3.1% of the sample lies in the top ten. The label giving this sample's treatment or condition can be read as: preoperative locoregional IRX-2 cytokine immunotherapy. The samples were obtained from a phase Ib study that tested preoperative, locoregional IRX-2 cytokine immunotherapy meant to prime immune responses. Donors were patients with early-stage breast cancer who received IRX-2 before surgery.

The germline V gene supplies CDR1 MGHRA and CDR2 YSYEKL. The CDR3 goes from the cysteine to the phenylalanine over 17 residues. Only CDR3 DNA is held: 51 bases, read in frame from base 1. The trim is 3 bases for V and 2 bases for J, with a gap of 16 bases between the germline ends. On this clone itself: Its target antigen remains unknown. Base qualities are not provided; no much larger clone lies one nucleotide away.

The TCR was taken from a human donor with breast cancer. The sample was collected from a patient treated with IRX-2 immunotherapy. The receptor chain draws on TRBV4-1 and TRBJ1-4; there is no confident call for the D gene. The nucleotides are TGCGCCAGCAGCCAGGATCCTCGAGACTTCACTAATGAAAAACTGTTTTTT. The translation is CASSQDPRDFTNEKLFF.